The next 28 T cell receptor beta chains were all read from a single sample in a study of cytomegalovirus exposure and HLA in healthy donors. Vbeta (60) and Jbeta (13) primers were used in the PCR. The data were produced by immunoSEQ multiplex PCR, yet TCRdb's version contains in-frame clones alone and is incomplete. The sample gives about 180,000 clones, nearly 80% of which show up once; 6% to 7% is in the top ten. The specimen was PBMCs. These receptors were obtained from a middle-aged man in good health and CMV-seropositive.

This chain links TRBV11-3 with TRBJ2-1, with 8 bases matching TRBD2. V dropped 5 bases and J dropped 5; count of bases not matched to a gene: 8. The V gene's germline CDR1 is SGHNT and CDR2 YENEEA. The CDR3 has 15 residues. CDR3 amino acids: CASSPPPLADNEQFF. DNA for the CDR3: TGTGCCAGCAGCCCCCCACCACTAGCGGACAATGAGCAGTTCTTC.

In DNA form, the CDR3 reads TGTGCCAGTAGTATCTGGGGAGATGGAAACACCATATATTTT. It encodes CASSIWGDGNTIYF. The V and J genes are TRBV19 and TRBJ1-3, with D hard to call. V gave up 3 bases and J gave up 3 bases, with 9 bases separating them. CDR3 length: 14 residues. Per the germline V gene, CDR1 is LNHDA and CDR2 is SQIVND (reference sequence). Supplemented by reference TRBV19 and TRBJ1-3, the full variable domain reads DGGITQSPKYLFRKEGQNVTLSCEQNLNHDAMYWYRQDPGQGLRLIYYSQIVNDFQKGDIAEGYSVSREKKESFPLTVTSAQKNPTAFYLCASSIWGDGNTIYFGEGSWLTVV.

The V gene is TRBV6-5, the J gene TRBJ1-5, with D possibly being TRBD1 (5 bases). Germline values: CDR1 MNHEY, CDR2 SVGAGI. V was shortened by 10 bases and J by 6 bases, with 10 bases between the two germline ends. The CDR3 has 11 residues. In DNA form, the CDR3 reads TGTGCCACCCCAGGGATTCAGCCCCAGCATTTT. Its translation is CATPGIQPQHF.

V gene TRBV7-9 combines with J gene TRBJ2-7, with 7 bases that match TRBD1. CDR1 SEHNR and CDR2 FQNEAQ come from the germline V gene (reference sequence). V shed 5 bases, J shed 1 base, and the junction held 5 bases outside the gene matches. This CDR3 contains 14 residues. The CDR3 is CASSPTGWSYEQYF. DNA for the CDR3: TGTGCCAGCAGCCCGACAGGGTGGTCCTACGAGCAGTACTTC.

V gene TRBV29-1 combines with J gene TRBJ2-3, with D possibly TRBD1 on 6 matching bases. Trimming shortened V by 6 bases and J by 5 bases, and 24 bases separated the two germline ends. The V gene's germline CDR1 is SQVTM and CDR2 ANQGSEA. The CDR3 runs 16 residues. The CDR3 DNA follows: TGCAGCGTGGGGGCAAGCGGACTTAAGAACAAAGATACGCAGTATTTT. This sequence encodes CSVGASGLKNKDTQYF.

Of note for this clone: One end of the junction does not line up with germline, which may come from a read error. The chain carries TRBV20-1 and TRBJ1-2; tentative D call: TRBD1 (6 bases). Germline CDR1 reads DFQATT; CDR2 reads SNEGSKA (reference sequence). The CDR3 length is 10 residues. The CDR3 here is CSARGMGHLF. In DNA, the CDR3 is TGCAGTGCTAGAGGCATGGGACACCTCTTC.

The chain joins TRBV2 to TRBJ2-2, with 10 bases that match TRBD1. The trim removed 3 bases at V and 7 bases at J, leaving 5 bases unmatched. Germline values: CDR1 SNHLY, CDR2 FYNNEI. This CDR3 is built from 15 residues. This CDR3 reads CASSEDRGAYGELFF. The CDR3 DNA is TGTGCCAGCAGTGAGGACAGGGGGGCTTACGGGGAGCTGTTTTTT.

The chain joins TRBV6-1 to TRBJ2-5; no reliable D call. The tail of the sequence fits TRBJ2-7 better, so the J call may be wrong. Germline V gene data show CDR1 as MNHNS and CDR2 as SASEGT. The CDR3 runs to 14 residues. CDR3 coding DNA: TGTGCCAGCAGTAACAGAGATTGGGGCTACGAGCAGTACTTC. Encoded protein: CASSNRDWGYEQYF.

J is TRBJ1-6 and V is TRBV18; TRBD1 is a possible D gene (5 bases). The CDR3 covers 14 residues. Germline CDR1 is KGHSH and CDR2 is LQKENI. The ends were cut back, 3 bases at V and 5 bases at J, with 8 bases in the middle. CDR3 sequence reads: CASSPTVDNSPLHF. CDR3 nucleotides: TGTGCCAGCTCACCGACAGTCGATAATTCACCCCTCCACTTT. Full variable domain (remainder filled in from reference TRBV18 and TRBJ1-6): NAGVMQNPRHLVRRRGQEARLRCSPMKGHSHVYWYRQLPEEGLKFMVYLQKENIIDESGMPKERFSAEFPKEGPSILRIQQVVRGDSAAYFCASSPTVDNSPLHFGNGTRLTVT.

This chain joins TRBV28 and TRBJ2-3, with a possible D match to TRBD2 (6 bases). The CDR3 covers 14 residues. Germline lookup yields CDR1 MDHEN and CDR2 SYDVKM. Trimming removed 6 bases from V and 2 bases from J, with 12 bases in between. Here the CDR3 reads CASRGLGLTDTQYF. The CDR3 coding sequence is TGTGCCAGCAGGGGACTGGGGCTCACAGATACGCAGTATTTT.

The chain recombines TRBV7-9 with TRBJ2-5; 14 nucleotides line up with TRBD2. With 4 bases clipped from V and 5 bases from J, the junction kept 6 bases outside the gene matches. The germline gives CDR1 SEHNR, CDR2 FQNEAQ (reference sequence). This CDR3 is built from 16 residues. The CDR3 sequence is CASSSGLAGAGETQYF. DNA for the CDR3: TGTGCCAGCAGCTCGGGACTAGCGGGAGCGGGTGAGACCCAGTACTTC.

V gene TRBV19 combines with J gene TRBJ1-2, with TRBD1 matching 9 bases. This CDR3 comprises 15 residues. After removal of 7 bases from V and 2 bases from J, the junction contained 8 bases not matched to a gene. Germline V CDR1 and CDR2: LNHDA, SQIVND (reference sequence). In DNA, the CDR3 is TGTGCCAGTAAACAGGGGGCAGCCGAGAACTATGGCTACACCTTC. As protein: CASKQGAAENYGYTF.

The chain couples TRBV7-2 to TRBJ2-1; 14 bases agree with TRBD2. Germline V CDR1 and CDR2: SGHTA, FQGNSA. V trimming: 8 bases; J trimming: 4 bases; junction bases outside the gene matches: 10. The CDR3 runs 17 residues. The CDR3: CASGRRLAGGPYNEQFF. The CDR3 DNA is TGTGCCAGCGGCCGGCGACTAGCGGGAGGGCCTTACAATGAGCAGTTCTTC. The whole variable domain, remainder taken from reference TRBV7-2 and TRBJ2-1, is GAGVSQSPSNKVTEKGKDVELRCDPISGHTALYWYRQSLGQGLEFLIYFQGNSAPDKSGLPSDRFSAERTGGSVSTLTIQRTQQEDSAVYLCASGRRLAGGPYNEQFFGPGTRLTVL.

This rearrangement joins TRBV28 to TRBJ1-2; D not certain. V lost 6 bases and J 6 bases, leaving 14 bases between the germline ends. Germline V CDR1 and CDR2: MDHEN, SYDVKM. The CDR3 is 13 amino acids. DNA of the CDR3: TGTGCCAGCAGCCTGGACGGAGGGAATGGCTACACCTTC. This gives the protein CASSLDGGNGYTF.

V gene TRBV27 combines with J gene TRBJ1-1; D is uncertain. Germline CDR1 is MNHEY and CDR2 is SMNVEV (reference sequence). V was shortened by 1 base and J by 8 bases, with 11 bases between the two germline ends. The CDR3 covers 13 residues. CDR3 nucleotides: TGTGCCAGCAGTTTATTGTTTGCGGGCGAAGCTTTCTTT. Translating gives CASSLLFAGEAFF.

This clone has a handful of counts. The chain recombines TRBV4-2 with TRBJ2-3; 8 nucleotides match TRBD2. The germline V gene has CDR1 LGHNA and CDR2 YNFKEQ. The V gene end was trimmed by 0 bases and the J gene end by 4 bases; junction bases not matched to a gene: 6. The CDR3 is made up of 16 amino acids. CDR3 protein: CASSQEVAGTPDTQYF. For the CDR3, the DNA is TGTGCCAGCAGCCAAGAGGTAGCGGGAACTCCAGATACGCAGTATTTT.

The rearrangement joins TRBV7-3 to TRBJ2-3; D may be TRBD2 (6 bases). From germline, CDR1 is SGHTA and CDR2 FQGTGA. CDR3 size: 14 residues. Trimming left V 3 bases short and J 3 bases short, with 10 bases between. The CDR3 sequence is CASSLGTGTDTQYF. The CDR3 region has the DNA TGTGCCAGCAGCTTGGGGACTGGAACAGATACGCAGTATTTT.

The chain is built from TRBV18 and TRBJ2-1; 10 nucleotides line up with TRBD1. The CDR3 contains 15 residues. The V gene's germline CDR1 is KGHSH and CDR2 LQKENI. V lost 3 bases, J lost 6 bases, and 5 bases stayed unmatched. CDR3 DNA: TGTGCCAGCTCACCCGGGACAGGGGCCTTCAATGAGCAGTTCTTC. Protein sequence: CASSPGTGAFNEQFF.

CDR3 sequence: CASSALAGDIDTQYF. The CDR3 DNA is TGTGCCAGCAGCGCGCTAGCGGGAGACATCGATACGCAGTATTTT. J is TRBJ2-3 and V is TRBV2; TRBD2 aligns across 10 bases. Germline loops: CDR1 SNHLY, CDR2 FYNNEI. This CDR3 has 15 residues. The V and J ends lost 6 bases and 6 bases, in that order; junction bases with no gene match: 9.

This chain uses TRBV5-4 with TRBJ2-1; 10 nucleotides match TRBD1. This CDR3 has 15 amino acids. Germline values: CDR1 SGHNT, CDR2 YYREEE (reference sequence). V dropped 4 bases and J dropped 2; count of bases not matched to a gene: 3. This chain's CDR3 is CASSIGTGAYNEQFF. CDR3 nucleotides: TGTGCCAGCAGCATAGGGACAGGGGCCTACAATGAGCAGTTCTTC.

The CDR3 DNA reads as TGTGCCAGCAGCATTACAGGGAAATACGAGCAGTACTTC. It yields the protein CASSITGKYEQYF. The V call is TRBV11-3, the J call TRBJ2-7, with D perhaps matching TRBD1 (6 bases). V lost 5 bases and J 4 bases, leaving 12 bases between the germline ends. In germline, CDR1 is SGHNT, CDR2 YENEEA. The CDR3 extends over 13 amino acids.

This clone was seen just once. This rearrangement joins TRBV4-2 to TRBJ2-1; D is unresolved. Per the germline V gene, CDR1 is LGHNA and CDR2 is YNFKEQ. The CDR3 is 18 residues long. Deletions cut 0 bases from V and 0 bases from J, with 15 bases between. CDR3 nucleotides: TGTGCCAGCAGCCAAGACGGCTTTCTACAGAGCTCCTACAATGAGCAGTTCTTC. This translates into CASSQDGFLQSSYNEQFF.

J is TRBJ2-7 and V is TRBV9, with TRBD1 identical over 12 bases. Germline CDR1 is SGDLS and CDR2 is YYNGEE. V dropped 4 bases and J dropped 0; count of bases not matched to a gene: 2. The CDR3 totals 15 residues. CDR3 region: CASSPGQGASYEQYF. The CDR3 nucleotides read TGTGCCAGCAGCCCGGGACAGGGGGCCTCCTACGAGCAGTACTTC.

V and J are TRBV7-3 and TRBJ2-5; 7 bases match TRBD1. Trimming at V came to 5 bases and at J to 9 bases, leaving 9 bases not matched to a gene. Germline V lookup: CDR1 SGHTA, CDR2 FQGTGA. The CDR3 is 13 amino acids. The CDR3 protein is CASSPTGREAQYF. The CDR3 DNA follows: TGTGCCAGCAGCCCGACAGGGCGAGAAGCCCAGTACTTC.

This clone was seen once. The chain has TRBV21-1 and TRBJ2-3; the table gives TRBD1 as D, unverified against the DNA. TRBV21-1 is a listed pseudogene. This CDR3 region has 15 residues. CDR3 nucleotide sequence: TGTGCCAGCAAACTTTTCGACAGGCCTACAGATACGCAGTATTTT. This sequence encodes CASKLFDRPTDTQYF.

This clone was observed a few times. V gene TRBV27 combines with J gene TRBJ2-2; 9 bases line up with TRBD1. Germline assignment: CDR1 MNHEY and CDR2 SMNVEV (reference sequence). Trimming at V came to 6 bases and at J to 3 bases, leaving 5 bases not matched to a gene. CDR3 length equals 15 residues. CDR3: CASRTGTGHTGELFF. The CDR3 bases are TGTGCCAGCAGGACCGGGACAGGGCACACCGGGGAGCTGTTTTTT.

The V gene is TRBV11-1, the J gene TRBJ1-1; D remains unclear. Germline V lookup: CDR1 SGHAT, CDR2 FQDESV (reference sequence). The CDR3 has 14 residues. V shed 2 bases and J shed 5 bases, with 12 bases lying between them. The CDR3 region is CASSLSPGRTEAFF. The CDR3 DNA sequence: TGTGCCAGCAGCTTAAGCCCCGGGAGAACTGAAGCTTTCTTT. Full variable domain (rest looked up from reference TRBV11-1 and TRBJ1-1): EAEVAQSPRYKITEKSQAVAFWCDPISGHATLYWYRQILGQGPELLVQFQDESVVDDSQLPKDRFSAERLKGVDSTLKIQPAELGDSAMYLCASSLSPGRTEAFFGQGTRLTVV.

The chain uses TRBV7-6 and TRBJ2-2, with D possibly being TRBD1 (6 bases). Germline lookup yields CDR1 SGHVS and CDR2 FNYEAQ. V was shortened by 2 bases and J by 1 base, with 8 bases between the two germline ends. The CDR3 loop spans 15 amino acids. CDR3 nucleotide sequence: TGTGCCAGCAGCTTACGAGGGGGGAACACCGGGGAGCTGTTTTTT. Protein product: CASSLRGGNTGELFF.